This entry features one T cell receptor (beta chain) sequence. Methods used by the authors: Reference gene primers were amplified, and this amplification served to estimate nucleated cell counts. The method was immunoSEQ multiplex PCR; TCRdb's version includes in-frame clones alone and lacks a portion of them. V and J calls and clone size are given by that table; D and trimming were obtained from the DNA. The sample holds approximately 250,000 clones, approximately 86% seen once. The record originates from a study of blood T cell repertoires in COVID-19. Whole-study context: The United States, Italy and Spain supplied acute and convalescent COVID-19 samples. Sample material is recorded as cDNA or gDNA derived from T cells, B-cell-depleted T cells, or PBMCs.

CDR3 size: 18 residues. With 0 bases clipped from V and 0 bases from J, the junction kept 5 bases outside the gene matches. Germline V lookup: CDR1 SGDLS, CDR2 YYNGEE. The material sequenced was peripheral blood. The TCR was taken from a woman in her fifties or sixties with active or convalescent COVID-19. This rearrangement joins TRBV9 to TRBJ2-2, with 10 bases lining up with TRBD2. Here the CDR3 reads CASSVVAGGRSNTGELFF. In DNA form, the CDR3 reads TGTGCCAGCAGCGTAGTAGCGGGAGGACGCTCGAACACCGGGGAGCTGTTTTTT.